The TCR beta chain described here comes from a study of T cells after yellow fever vaccination. This clonotype was observed many times. Its cognate antigen is unknown. TCRdb re-derived calls from the 5' RACE reads in MiXCR, one entry per CDR3 protein. The sample includes roughly 350,000 distinct CDR3 sequences, about 4% of them seen just once. Findings of the study overall: FACS-sorted repertoires could contain abundant clonotypes contaminating from the bulk population. Boosting was followed by the reappearance of most primary-vaccination clones (roughly 96% CD4, about 90% CD8).

The CDR3 loop spans 18 amino acids. Trimming took 1 base from V and 4 from J; bases not matched to a gene: 14. The germline V gene has CDR1 SGHTA and CDR2 FQGNSA. The chain links TRBV7-2 to TRBJ2-5, with 8 bases that match TRBD2. This specimen was PBMCs, taken 5 days after the yellow fever booster vaccination. This sequence originates from a man between 18 and 29 years old who received the YFV17D yellow fever vaccine. CDR3 loop: CASSLVVSISAGGETQYF. The DNA for the CDR3 is TGTGCCAGCAGCTTAGTTGTTTCAATCAGCGCGGGGGGAGAGACCCAGTACTTC. The full variable domain, completed using reference TRBV7-2 and TRBJ2-5, is GAGVSQSPSNKVTEKGKDVELRCDPISGHTALYWYRQSLGQGLEFLIYFQGNSAPDKSGLPSDRFSAERTGGSVSTLTIQRTQQEDSAVYLCASSLVVSISAGGETQYFGPGTRLLVL.